Sequencing of this T cell receptor (beta chain) was carried out in a study of cytomegalovirus exposure and HLA in healthy donors. Study-level results: Being indistinguishable, some V segments were excluded, TRBV6-2 and TRBV6-3 among them. With high specificity and sensitivity, the classifier reportedly diagnosed cytomegalovirus status. With DRB1 most and HLA-C fewest, TCR association rates differed between HLA loci in a later analysis. There were some 150 TCR beta chains listed as cytomegalovirus-associated.

From germline, CDR1 is SGDLS and CDR2 YYNGEE. V was trimmed by 4 bases and J by 6 bases, leaving 20 bases between them. The CDR3 consists of 16 residues. About this clone: Its target is unknown.

In the PCR, 60 Vbeta and 13 Jbeta primers were used. Some clones are missing from TCRdb's copy, which holds only in-frame ones; the method was immunoSEQ multiplex PCR. The sample lists roughly 200,000 clones; 82% were seen once. The source is a woman aged 45 to 65 in good health and CMV-seronegative. The rearrangement uses TRBV9 and TRBJ2-1, with a weak D call TRBD2 (6 bases). Sequencing input: PBMCs. CDR3 in amino acids: CASSPGSSGPINEQFF. The CDR3 DNA reads TGTGCCAGCAGCCCTGGGTCCAGCGGGCCGATCAATGAGCAGTTCTTC.